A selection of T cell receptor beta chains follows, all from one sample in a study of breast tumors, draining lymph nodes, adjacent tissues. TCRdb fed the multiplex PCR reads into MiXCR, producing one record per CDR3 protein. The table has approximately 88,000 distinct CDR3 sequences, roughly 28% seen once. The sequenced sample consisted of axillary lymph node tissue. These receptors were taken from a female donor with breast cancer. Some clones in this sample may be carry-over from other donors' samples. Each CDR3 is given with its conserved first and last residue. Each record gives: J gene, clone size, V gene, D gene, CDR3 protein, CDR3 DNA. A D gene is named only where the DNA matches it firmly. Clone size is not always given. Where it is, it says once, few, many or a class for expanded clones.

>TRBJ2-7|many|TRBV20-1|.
CSARARPSAGFSYEQYF
TGCAGTGCTAGAGCCCGCCCTAGCGCGGGATTCTCCTACGAGCAGTACTTC
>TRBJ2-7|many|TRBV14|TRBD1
CASSRLGQSVGEQYF
TGTGCCAGCAGCCGCTTGGGACAGTCCGTGGGCGAGCAGTACTTC
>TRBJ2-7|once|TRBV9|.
CASSVKQAYEQYF
TGTGCCAGCAGCGTCAAACAGGCCTACGAGCAGTACTTC
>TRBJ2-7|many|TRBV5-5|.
CASSLFTGQSYEQYF
TGTGCCAGCAGCTTGTTTACAGGTCAATCCTACGAGCAGTACTTC
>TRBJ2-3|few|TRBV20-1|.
CSAIRISTDTQYF
TGCAGTGCGATCCGGATAAGCACAGATACGCAGTATTTT
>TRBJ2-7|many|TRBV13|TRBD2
CASSLRAGTSGTYEQYF
TGTGCCAGCAGCTTAAGGGCCGGGACTAGCGGGACCTACGAGCAGTACTTC
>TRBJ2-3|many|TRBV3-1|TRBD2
CASSQERGDVVAGFRTDTQYF
TGTGCCAGCAGCCAAGAACGGGGGGACGTAGTGGCGGGTTTTCGCACAGATACGCAGTATTTT
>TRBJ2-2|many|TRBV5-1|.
CASSLSARARAGELFF
TGCGCCAGCAGCTTGAGCGCCCGGGCGAGGGCCGGGGAGCTGTTTTTT
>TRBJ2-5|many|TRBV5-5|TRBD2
CASSIGTSNPQYF
TGTGCCAGCAGCATCGGGACTAGCAATCCCCAGTACTTC
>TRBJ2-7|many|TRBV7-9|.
CASSLGVQASYEQYF
TGTGCCAGCAGCCTGGGGGTACAGGCCTCCTACGAGCAGTACTTC
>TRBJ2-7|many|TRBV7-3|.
CASSFQPSGFYEQYF
TGTGCCAGCAGCTTTCAACCTTCCGGTTTCTACGAGCAGTACTTC
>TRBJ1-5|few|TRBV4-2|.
CASSQPNQPQHF
TGTGCCAGCAGCCAACCGAATCAGCCCCAGCATTTT
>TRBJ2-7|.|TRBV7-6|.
CASSSGMGSYEQYF
TGTGCCAGCAGCTCAGGGATGGGCTCCTACGAGCAGTACTTC
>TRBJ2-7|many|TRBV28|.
CASSLRRGGYEQYF
TGTGCCAGCAGTTTAAGGAGGGGGGGCTACGAGCAGTACTTC
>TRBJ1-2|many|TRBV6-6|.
CASSYSYQGDYYGYTF
TGTGCCAGCAGTTACTCGTATCAGGGAGACTACTATGGCTACACCTTC
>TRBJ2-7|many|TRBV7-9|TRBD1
CASSVDPGQGRYEQYF
TGTGCCAGCAGCGTGGATCCGGGACAGGGGCGGTACGAGCAGTACTTC
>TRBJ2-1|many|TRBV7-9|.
CASSDRDRNPNEQFF
TGTGCCAGCAGCGACCGGGACCGAAACCCCAATGAGCAGTTCTTC
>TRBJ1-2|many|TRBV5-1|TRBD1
CASSLVWGDSYGYTF
TGCGCCAGCAGCTTGGTCTGGGGGGACAGCTATGGCTACACCTTC